This T cell receptor beta chain is from a study of T cells in Graves' hyperthyroidism and ophthalmopathy. RNA transcripts were the template for amplifying TCR beta CDR3 regions. Carried out on the TCR CDR3, a first-round RT-PCR used the HTBI primer set. TCRdb redid the calling of the multiplex PCR reads with MiXCR, one entry per CDR3 protein. This table has about 380,000 distinct CDR3 sequences, around 18% appearing once. Per the germline V gene, CDR1 is DFQATT and CDR2 is SNEGSKA (reference sequence). The CDR3 totals 14 residues. Trimming removed 3 bases from V and 3 bases from J, with 15 bases in between. Broader study findings: Most thyroid clonotypes that were expanded above 0.001 also turned up in blood.

As to this clonotype: The antigen is unknown.

Diagnoses were made from clinical symptoms, serum measures (thyroxine and TRAb), thyroid ultrasound and orbital computed tomography. Using 9.5 to 10 ml of fresh peripheral blood, PBMCs were prepared. This TCR was recovered from a man aged 18 to 30 with Graves' ophthalmopathy. This sequence joins TRBV20-1 and TRBJ2-7; tentatively, D is TRBD1 or TRBD2 (5 bases each). Material: blood. The CDR3 here is CSARGRTGIYEQYF. CDR3 DNA: TGCAGTGCTAGGGGGAGAACAGGAATCTACGAGCAGTACTTC.